This TCR beta chain came from a study of lymphopenia after photon versus proton radiotherapy. This clone was observed a single time. What it recognizes is unknown. Libraries were prepared by immunoSEQ multiplex PCR; TCRdb keeps only in-frame clonotypes and omits some of them. Here the sample spans roughly 150,000 clones, 88% being singletons. Study outcomes and limitations: Post-nadir diversity loss with photons came from oligoclonal expansion, particularly CD8+ Temra cells. Better survival with proton therapy was suggested as possible, not demonstrated. Under photons, naive T cells and diversity fell while effector/memory populations rose. Larger post-nadir TCR diversity loss correlated inversely with survival in deceased patients.

The CDR3 consists of 14 residues. Between the trimmed V and J ends, which lost 6 bases and 8 bases, there was a span of 19 bases. Per the germline V gene, CDR1 is MNHEY and CDR2 is SMNVEV (reference sequence). The rearrangement links TRBV27 to TRBJ1-2; tentatively, D is TRBD1 (6 bases). Sequenced material: peripheral blood, taken from a patient treated with photon-based radiotherapy. The TCR was taken from a man aged 50 to 60 with gastric cancer. The CDR3 bases are TGTGCCAGCAGCCGACGGGGACAAGGCGGGGGCTACACCTTC. This codes for CASSRRGQGGGYTF.